This T cell receptor (beta chain) was captured in a study of blood T cell repertoires in COVID-19. Across the whole study: COVID-19 samples from acute and convalescent phases originated in the United States, Italy and Spain.

V was clipped by 6 bases and J by 4 bases; unmatched bases: 6. From germline, CDR1 is ENHRY and CDR2 SYGVKD. This CDR3 is 15 amino acids long. Sequenced by immunoSEQ multiplex PCR; TCRdb stores in-frame clones only, minus some. In the table there are some 190,000 clones, around 81% of which are singletons. Grouping used clinical history reported by participants in a survey and questionnaire. The J gene is TRBJ1-6, the V gene TRBV10-3; 7 bases are a match to TRBD1. The sequence was obtained from a man aged 30-40 years with acute COVID-19. The sequencing sample was made of PBMCs or T cells enriched from blood (not recorded which). The CDR3 reads CAIRTGNEYNSPLHF. The CDR3 DNA follows: TGTGCCATCAGGACAGGGAACGAGTATAATTCACCCCTCCACTTT.